The rows below give T cell receptor beta chains drawn from one sample of a study of T cells in Graves' hyperthyroidism and ophthalmopathy. TCRdb ran MiXCR on the multiplex PCR reads and lists one entry per CDR3 protein. The data show 490,000 or so distinct CDR3 sequences, with roughly 22% seen just once and approximately 49% held by the top ten. Material for sequencing was blood. These receptors originate from a woman between 70 and 85 years old with Graves' ophthalmopathy. Each CDR3 is given with its conserved first and last residue. D genes are given only for firm matches. Size is omitted from some rows. Given values are once, few, many or a class for expanded clones.

V gene	D gene	clone size	J gene	CDR3 DNA	CDR3 protein
TRBV20-1	-	few	TRBJ2-1	TGCAGTGCTAGACCGGGGGCGGGGACTAACAATGAGCAGTTCTTC	CSARPGAGTNNEQFF
TRBV2	-	many	TRBJ2-3	TGTGCCAGCAGTGATTCCTTTTCGGGGGGCGATACGCAGTATTTT	CASSDSFSGGDTQYF
TRBV9	-	-	TRBJ2-1	TGTGCCAGCAGCGCACATGACACAGGCAATGAGCAGTTCTTC	CASSAHDTGNEQFF
TRBV4-1	-	few	TRBJ2-1	TGCGCCAGCAGCCAAGAACGGGGGAGTGGAAATGAGCAGTTCTTC	CASSQERGSGNEQFF
TRBV10-3	-	-	TRBJ2-1	TGTGCCATCCGTCCAGAATACAATGAGCAGTTCTTC	CAIRPEYNEQFF
TRBV28	-	many	TRBJ2-7	TGTGCCAGCACCCCCCGTGGGGCTCGGGCGGGCGAGCAGTACTTC	CASTPRGARAGEQYF
TRBV24-1	-	-	TRBJ2-3	TGTGCCACCAGTGATTCCACAGGGCGGGGCGGCACAGATACGCAGTATTTT	CATSDSTGRGGTDTQYF
TRBV20-1	TRBD1	few	TRBJ2-2	TGCAGTGCTAGTTTCCAGGGGGCGGTCACCGGGGAGCTGTTTTTT	CSASFQGAVTGELFF
TRBV7-8	TRBD2	few	TRBJ2-5	TGTGCCAGCAGCTTAGGAGGGGGACTAGTAGAGACCCAGTACTTC	CASSLGGGLVETQYF
TRBV20-1	-	few	TRBJ1-1	TGCAGTGCTAGAGATCACGGGCCAGGGTGGAGGGGTAACACTGAAGCTTTCTTT	CSARDHGPGWRGNTEAFF
TRBV7-2	TRBD2	many	TRBJ2-3	TGTGCCAGCAGCTTAGTTGGACTAGCGGGCACAGATACGCAGTATTTT	CASSLVGLAGTDTQYF
TRBV7-2	-	-	TRBJ1-2	TGTGCCAGCAGCTTAGTTCCGGGAAGCTACACCTTC	CASSLVPGSYTF
TRBV19	-	few	TRBJ1-1	TGTGCCAGTAGTATCGTAGGGCGGGGCACTGAAGCTTTCTTT	CASSIVGRGTEAFF
TRBV20-1	TRBD2	-	TRBJ2-5	TGCAGTGCTGCGACTAGCGGGAGGCACCGGGAGACCCAGTACTTC	CSAATSGRHRETQYF
TRBV20-1	-	-	TRBJ1-2	TGCAGTGCTGCCCCCCGGTCTTATGGCTACACCTTC	CSAAPRSYGYTF
TRBV7-9	-	few	TRBJ2-3	TGTGCCAGCAGCTTATCAACCAGGACCGTCATTGACACAGATACGCAGTATTTT	CASSLSTRTVIDTDTQYF
TRBV6-1	-	-	TRBJ1-6	TGTGCCAGCAGTGATACGGGTGTACATTCACCCCTCCACTTT	CASSDTGVHSPLHF
TRBV9	-	few	TRBJ2-5	TGTGCCAGCAGCGTAGACGGAGCTAGCTCCACGGGGGTTTCGGAGACCCAGTACTTC	CASSVDGASSTGVSETQYF
TRBV20-1	TRBD2	few	TRBJ2-5	TGCAGTGCTCGGACTAGCGGGGTGCAAGAGACCCAGTACTTC	CSARTSGVQETQYF
TRBV6-1	TRBD1	-	TRBJ1-1	TGTGCCAGCAGTCGGACAGGGAATGAAGCTTTCTTT	CASSRTGNEAFF
TRBV20-1	-	few	TRBJ1-6	TGCAGTGCCACACTTTCGTCCAGGGGAGAGACCCAGTACTTT	CSATLSSRGETQYF
TRBV6-1	TRBD1	many	TRBJ1-2	TGTGCCAGCAGTGAAGTTTTGGGGGACAGAAGATATGGCTACACCTTC	CASSEVLGDRRYGYTF
TRBV4-2	TRBD2	-	TRBJ2-7	TGTGCCAGCAGCCAAGTAGGACTAGTTGGCTACGAGCAGTACTTC	CASSQVGLVGYEQYF
TRBV20-1	-	-	TRBJ1-4	TGCAGTGCTAGAGATGGAGGCAGCGAAAAACTGTTTTTT	CSARDGGSEKLFF
TRBV5-1	-	many	TRBJ1-1	TGCGCCAGCAGCTTCATGGGTGTGGCTGAAGCTTTCTTT	CASSFMGVAEAFF
TRBV6-5	-	-	TRBJ2-1	TGTGCCAGCAGTTACTCGGGGGGCAGGGAGCAGTTCTTC	CASSYSGGREQFF
TRBV20-1	TRBD2	-	TRBJ2-5	TGCAGTGCTATGGGGGGGACGGAGACCCAGTACTTC	CSAMGGTETQYF
TRBV11-2	TRBD2	many	TRBJ2-1	TGTGCCAGCAGCTTAGATCGTGGGGCGGGAGCTTCCTACAATGAGCAGTTCTTC	CASSLDRGAGASYNEQFF
TRBV6-2/TRBV6-3	TRBD1	-	TRBJ2-7	TGTGCCAGCAGCCACTGGACAGGGAGAGGAGTCGAGCAGTACTTC	CASSHWTGRGVEQYF
TRBV24-1	-	-	TRBJ2-7	TGTGCCACCAGTGCAGGAGGAAGTCCCTACGAGCAGTACTTC	CATSAGGSPYEQYF
TRBV30	TRBD1	few	TRBJ1-5	TGTGCCTGGGGCCGAGGACAGGGGACCAATCAGCCCCAGCATTTT	CAWGRGQGTNQPQHF
TRBV20-1	-	few	TRBJ2-7	TGCAGTGCTAGAGGCCCCGCTTCCTACGAGCAGTACTTC	CSARGPASYEQYF
TRBV5-1	TRBD2	few	TRBJ2-1	TGCGCCAGCAGCCCCGGGACTAGCGGGAGGGCCGTCTACAATGAGCAGTTCTTC	CASSPGTSGRAVYNEQFF
TRBV15	TRBD1	few	TRBJ1-1	TGTGCCACCAGCACATACAGGGGGCCGGACACTGAAGCTTTCTTT	CATSTYRGPDTEAFF
TRBV7-2	TRBD2	many	TRBJ2-3	TGTGCCAGCAGAGCTAGCGGGAGGACCACAGATACGCAGTATTTT	CASRASGRTTDTQYF
TRBV30	TRBD2	many	TRBJ2-1	TGTGCCTGGTGTTCGACTAGCGACTACAATGAGCAGTTCTTC	CAWCSTSDYNEQFF
TRBV30	TRBD2	few	TRBJ2-7	TGTGCCTGGAGGTCGGGGGGAGCCTACGAGCAGTACTTC	CAWRSGGAYEQYF
TRBV7-3	TRBD2	many	TRBJ2-1	TGTGCCAGCAGCTTACGCGGGAGGGCCGATGAGCAGTTCTTC	CASSLRGRADEQFF
TRBV7-2	-	many	TRBJ2-2	TGTGCCAGCAGCTCCCGGACCGGGGAGCTGTTTTTT	CASSSRTGELFF
TRBV27	-	few	TRBJ1-3	TGTGCCAGCAGTTTATCGGGGAACTCTGGAAACACCATATATTTT	CASSLSGNSGNTIYF
TRBV24-1	-	few	TRBJ2-1	TGTGCCACCAGTGATCCCACACAGGGTTGGGGCCAGTTCTTC	CATSDPTQGWGQFF
TRBV7-2	-	-	TRBJ1-1	TGTGCCAGCAGCTTAGGCAGGATAAACACTGAAGCTTTCTTT	CASSLGRINTEAFF
TRBV7-3	TRBD2	few	TRBJ2-1	TGTGCCAGCAGCTTACAAGGGGCTAGCGGGAGTATCGATGAGCAGTTCTTC	CASSLQGASGSIDEQFF
TRBV28	TRBD1	few	TRBJ1-2	TGTGCCAGCAGCCTCGGGACAGTCAACTATGGCTACACCTTC	CASSLGTVNYGYTF
TRBV27	-	-	TRBJ2-3	TGTGCCAGCAGTCCCTTAACCGGCACAGATACGCAGTATTTT	CASSPLTGTDTQYF
TRBV19	-	-	TRBJ2-3	TGTGCCAGTAGTAGGCCCGGACAGTCGGGTCGAACGCAGTATTTT	CASSRPGQSGRTQYF
TRBV3-1	-	-	TRBJ2-4	TGTGCCAGCAGCCGAACCCCGGGACATTCAGCCAAAAACATTCAGTACTTC	CASSRTPGHSAKNIQYF
TRBV5-6	TRBD1	-	TRBJ1-1	TGTGCCAGCAGCAGGGACAGGGGGCCGGGGGGTACTGAAGCTTTCTTT	CASSRDRGPGGTEAFF
TRBV20-1	-	many	TRBJ2-7	TGCAGTGCTAGAGATCTGGACGGGACCTACGAGCAGTACTTC	CSARDLDGTYEQYF
TRBV29-1	TRBD1	-	TRBJ2-3	TGCAGCGTGATGAGACAGGGACAGGGCACGCAGTATTTT	CSVMRQGQGTQYF
TRBV15	TRBD1	-	TRBJ2-5	TGTGCCACCAGTACCGGGACAGGAAGGGCCAACTTC	CATSTGTGRANF